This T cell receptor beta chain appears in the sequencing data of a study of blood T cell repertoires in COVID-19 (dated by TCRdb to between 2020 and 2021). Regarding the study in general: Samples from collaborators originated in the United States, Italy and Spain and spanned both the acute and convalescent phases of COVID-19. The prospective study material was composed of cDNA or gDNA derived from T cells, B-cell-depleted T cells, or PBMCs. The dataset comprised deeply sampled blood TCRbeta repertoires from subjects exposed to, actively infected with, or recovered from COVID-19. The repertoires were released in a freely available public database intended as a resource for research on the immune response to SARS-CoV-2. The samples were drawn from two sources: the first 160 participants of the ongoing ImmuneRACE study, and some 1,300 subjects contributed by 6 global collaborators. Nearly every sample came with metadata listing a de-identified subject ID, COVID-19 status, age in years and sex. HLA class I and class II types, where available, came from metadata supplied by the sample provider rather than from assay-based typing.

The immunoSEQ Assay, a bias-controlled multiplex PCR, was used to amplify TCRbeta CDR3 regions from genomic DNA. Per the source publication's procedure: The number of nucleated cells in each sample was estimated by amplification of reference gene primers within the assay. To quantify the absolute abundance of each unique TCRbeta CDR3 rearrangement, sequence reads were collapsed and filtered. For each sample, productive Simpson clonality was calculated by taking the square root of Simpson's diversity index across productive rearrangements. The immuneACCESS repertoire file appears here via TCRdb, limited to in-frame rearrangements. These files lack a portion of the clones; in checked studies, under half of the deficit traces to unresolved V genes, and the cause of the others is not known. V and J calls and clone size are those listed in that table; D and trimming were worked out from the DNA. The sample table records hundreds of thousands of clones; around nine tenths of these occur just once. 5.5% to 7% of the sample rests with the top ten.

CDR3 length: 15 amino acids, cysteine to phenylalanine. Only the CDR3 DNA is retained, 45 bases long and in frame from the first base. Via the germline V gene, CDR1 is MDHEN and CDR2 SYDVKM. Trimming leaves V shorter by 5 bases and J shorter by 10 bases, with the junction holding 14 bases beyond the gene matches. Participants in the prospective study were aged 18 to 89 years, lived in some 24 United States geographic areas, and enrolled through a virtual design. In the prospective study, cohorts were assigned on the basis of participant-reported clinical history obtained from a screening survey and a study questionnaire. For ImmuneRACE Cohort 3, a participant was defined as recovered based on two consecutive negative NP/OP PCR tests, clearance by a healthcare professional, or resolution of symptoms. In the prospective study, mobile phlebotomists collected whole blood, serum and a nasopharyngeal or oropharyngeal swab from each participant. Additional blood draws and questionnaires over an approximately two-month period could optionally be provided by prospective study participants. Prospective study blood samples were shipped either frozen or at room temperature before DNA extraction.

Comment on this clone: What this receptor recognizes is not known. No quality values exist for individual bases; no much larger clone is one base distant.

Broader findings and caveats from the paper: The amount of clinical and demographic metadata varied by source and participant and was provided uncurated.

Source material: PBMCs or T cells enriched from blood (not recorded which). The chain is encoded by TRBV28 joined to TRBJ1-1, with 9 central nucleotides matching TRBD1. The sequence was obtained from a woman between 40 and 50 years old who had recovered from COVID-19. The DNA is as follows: TGTGCCAGCAGTCCTACCCCCGGGACAGGGTCCGGAGCTTTCTTT. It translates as CASSPTPGTGSGAFF.